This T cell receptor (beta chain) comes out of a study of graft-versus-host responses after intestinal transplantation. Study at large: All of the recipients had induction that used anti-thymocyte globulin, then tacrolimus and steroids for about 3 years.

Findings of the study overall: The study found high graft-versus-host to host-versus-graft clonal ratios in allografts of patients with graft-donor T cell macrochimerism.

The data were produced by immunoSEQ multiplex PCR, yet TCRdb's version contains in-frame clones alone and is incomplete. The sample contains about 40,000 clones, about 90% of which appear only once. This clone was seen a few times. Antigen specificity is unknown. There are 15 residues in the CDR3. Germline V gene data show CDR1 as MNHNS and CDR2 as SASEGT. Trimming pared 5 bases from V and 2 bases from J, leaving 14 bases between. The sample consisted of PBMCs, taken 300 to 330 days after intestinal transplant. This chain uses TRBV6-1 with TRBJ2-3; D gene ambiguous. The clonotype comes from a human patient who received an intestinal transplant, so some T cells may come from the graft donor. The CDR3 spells CASSPPAQSTDTQYF. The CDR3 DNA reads TGTGCCAGCAGTCCCCCGGCGCAGTCCACAGATACGCAGTATTTT.